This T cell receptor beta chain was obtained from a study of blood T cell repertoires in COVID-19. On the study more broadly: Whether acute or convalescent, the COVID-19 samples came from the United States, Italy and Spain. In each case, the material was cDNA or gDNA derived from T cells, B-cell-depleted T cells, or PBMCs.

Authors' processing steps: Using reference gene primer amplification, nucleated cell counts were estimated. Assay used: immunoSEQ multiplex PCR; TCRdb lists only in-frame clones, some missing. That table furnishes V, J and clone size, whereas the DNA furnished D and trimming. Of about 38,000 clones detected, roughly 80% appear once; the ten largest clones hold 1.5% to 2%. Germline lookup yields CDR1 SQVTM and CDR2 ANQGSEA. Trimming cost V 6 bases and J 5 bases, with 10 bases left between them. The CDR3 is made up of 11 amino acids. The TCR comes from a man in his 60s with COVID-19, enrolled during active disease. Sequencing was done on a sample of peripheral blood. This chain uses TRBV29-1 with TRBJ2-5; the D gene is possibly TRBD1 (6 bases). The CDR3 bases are TGCAGCGTCGCAGGGGTGGAGACCCAGTACTTC. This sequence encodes CSVAGVETQYF.